This T cell receptor (beta chain) was retrieved from a study of CD8+CD57+ T cells in acquired aplastic anemia. Study as a whole: DNA per sorted CD4+ or CD8+ sample ranged roughly 0.19 to 27.4 ug, averaging 3.2 ug.

The study profiled TCR beta VDJ and CDR3 using genomic DNA as template. TCRdb reanalysed the reads using MiXCR and keeps one entry per CDR3 protein. The data hold a few hundred thousand distinct CDR3 sequences, with roughly half observed a single time. Germline CDR1 ENHRY, CDR2 SYGVKD. V was clipped by 8 bases and J by 7 bases; unmatched bases: 5. The CDR3 is 13 residues long. Study observations and caveats: Found in both controls and patients were approximately 29 CD8+ CDR3 sequences.

As regards this clonotype: Its antigen is unknown.

V is TRBV10-3 and J is TRBJ1-6; 7 bases agree with TRBD1. Material: sorted CD4+, CD8+, or CD8+CD57+ T cells (not recorded which) from PBMCs. The receptor comes from a human donor with severe aplastic anemia or a healthy control (not recorded which). CDR3 bases: TGTGCCATCGGACAGGACTCGAATTCACCCCTCCACTTT. This sequence encodes CAIGQDSNSPLHF.